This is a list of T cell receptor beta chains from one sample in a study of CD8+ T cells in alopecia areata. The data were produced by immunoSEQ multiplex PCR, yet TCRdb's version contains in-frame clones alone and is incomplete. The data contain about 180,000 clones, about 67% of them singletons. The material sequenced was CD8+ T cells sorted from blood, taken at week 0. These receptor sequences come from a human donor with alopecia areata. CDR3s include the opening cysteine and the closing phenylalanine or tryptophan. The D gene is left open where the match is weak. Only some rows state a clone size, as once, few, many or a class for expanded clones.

TGTGCCAGCAGCTTGGCGCTAAATGAGCAGTTCTTC CASSLALNEQFF TRBV5-6 . TRBJ2-1 .
TGTGCCTGGAGTGTAGGGTGGGGGGGCAATCAGCCCCAGCATTTT CAWSVGWGGNQPQHF TRBV30 . TRBJ1-5 once
TGTGCCAGCAGCTCCGGACAGGGAAACACTGAAGCTTTCTTT CASSSGQGNTEAFF TRBV7-9 TRBD1 TRBJ1-1 .
TGTGCCACCACGGCCCTCGGAAGGACAGGGATGACTGAAGCTTTCTTT CATTALGRTGMTEAFF TRBV6-6 TRBD1 TRBJ1-1 once
TGTGCCAGCAGCACAGATTCTAGCGGGGGGCCCCCAGATACGCAGTATTTT CASSTDSSGGPPDTQYF TRBV7-9 TRBD2 TRBJ2-3 .
TGTGCGAGCACCGGCGGGGAGCACTACAATGAGCAGTTCTTC CASTGGEHYNEQFF TRBV11-2 . TRBJ2-1 .
TGCGCCAGCAGCTTGGTTCCCGAAGCCACCGGGGAGCTGTTTTTT CASSLVPEATGELFF TRBV5-1 . TRBJ2-2 few
TGTGCCAGCAGCTCGGGGGGATCCGTTCATGGCTACACCTTC CASSSGGSVHGYTF TRBV7-9 . TRBJ1-2 .
TGCAGCGTTGAAGGCCAGGGGGCGAACATTCAGTACTTC CSVEGQGANIQYF TRBV29-1 TRBD1 TRBJ2-4 few
TGTGCCAGCAGTCTCCGTCCCGGGACAGGGTTTGGGGCCAACGTCCTGACTTTC CASSLRPGTGFGANVLTF TRBV27 TRBD1 TRBJ2-6 .
TGTGCCAGCAGTTCGGGACAGACTAGCAATCAGCCCCAGCATTTT CASSSGQTSNQPQHF TRBV2 TRBD1 TRBJ1-5 .
TGTGCCAGCGGGACTAGCGGGGGGGCCGATGAGACCCAGTACTTC CASGTSGGADETQYF TRBV27 TRBD2 TRBJ2-5 few
TGTGCCATCAGTGAGTCGATCGGGAGCTCCTACAATGAGCAGTTCTTC CAISESIGSSYNEQFF TRBV10-3 . TRBJ2-1 once
TGTGCCAGCAGCTCGACTAGTTTAGATACGCAGTATTTT CASSSTSLDTQYF TRBV5-6 . TRBJ2-3 few
TGTGCCTGGAGTGTACTCTCCCGGGACAGGGGGAACACTGAAGCTTTCTTT CAWSVLSRDRGNTEAFF TRBV30 TRBD1 TRBJ1-1 .
TGTGCCAGCAGTCCTTCAACAGGATTGAACACTGAAGCTTTCTTT CASSPSTGLNTEAFF TRBV27 . TRBJ1-1 .
TGTGCCAGCAGCTTCGATGAGGGACACAACACCGGGGAGCTGTTTTTT CASSFDEGHNTGELFF TRBV7-8 . TRBJ2-2 .
TGTGCCAGCAGATCACCTGCAGCGGGGCCTTACAATGAGCAGTTCTTC CASRSPAAGPYNEQFF TRBV11-2 TRBD2 TRBJ2-1 .
TGTGCCAGCTCACCACCACCAGGGGGTCAGCCCCAGCATTTT CASSPPPGGQPQHF TRBV18 TRBD1 TRBJ1-5 .
TGTGCCAGCACACTGGGAAACACCATATATTTT CASTLGNTIYF TRBV5-5 . TRBJ1-3 .
TGTGCCAGCTCCACCGCGACAGGGGGCTGGTCACCCCTCCACTTT CASSTATGGWSPLHF TRBV27 TRBD1 TRBJ1-6 .
TGTGCCTGGAGTGCCTACAGGGTCGAGCAGTACTTC CAWSAYRVEQYF TRBV30 . TRBJ2-7 .
TGTGCCAGCACAGCGGGGGGGAACACCGGGGAGCTGTTTTTT CASTAGGNTGELFF TRBV6-5 TRBD2 TRBJ2-2 once
TGCGCCAGCAGTTCAGGACAGGGTCAGGATGGCTACACCTTC CASSSGQGQDGYTF TRBV5-1 TRBD1 TRBJ1-2 .
TGTGCCAGCAGCGTAGGTGGCACAGATACGCAGTATTTT CASSVGGTDTQYF TRBV9 . TRBJ2-3 few
TGTGCCAGCTCCGGGACTTACTCCTACGAGCAGTACTTC CASSGTYSYEQYF TRBV7-9 . TRBJ2-7 .
TGTGCCAGCAGCCCCGGCGGCAATGAGCAGTTCTTC CASSPGGNEQFF TRBV5-6 . TRBJ2-1 .
TGTGCCAGCAGCCCCTCCGGATTGGCAGATACGCAGTATTTT CASSPSGLADTQYF TRBV4-2 . TRBJ2-3 .
TGCAGCGCACCGGGACACCGCTACAATGAGCAGTTCTTC CSAPGHRYNEQFF TRBV29-1 . TRBJ2-1 few
TGTGCCAGCAGCTTACGTGGACAGGGGGGCACAGATACGCAGTATTTT CASSLRGQGGTDTQYF TRBV11-2 TRBD1 TRBJ2-3 once
TGTGCCTGGAGAGACTTGACAGGGGACCCTTCAAATAACACCGGGGAGCTGTTTTTT CAWRDLTGDPSNNTGELFF TRBV30 TRBD1 TRBJ2-2 few
TGTGCCAGCAGCTTAGCGGGACAGGCCACCAACACTGAAGCTTTCTTT CASSLAGQATNTEAFF TRBV7-8 TRBD1 TRBJ1-1 .
TGTGCCAGCAGTGAATGGGTGGAGAATGAGCAGTTCTTC CASSEWVENEQFF TRBV25-1 . TRBJ2-1 .
TGCGCCAGCAGCCAAGATTGGGACACCACTAACTATGGCTACACCTTC CASSQDWDTTNYGYTF TRBV4-1 . TRBJ1-2 .
TGTGCCAGCGGTTTTAGCGGGGGGGCCATAGAGACCCAGTACTTC CASGFSGGAIETQYF TRBV7-2 TRBD2 TRBJ2-5 .
TGCAGCGTTGGACCGGACTCAACCGGGGAGCTGTTTTTT CSVGPDSTGELFF TRBV29-1 . TRBJ2-2 .
TGTGCCAGCAGCTTGGCGGCTAGCGGGGCCTTCTCCTACGAGCAGTACTTC CASSLAASGAFSYEQYF TRBV7-8 TRBD2 TRBJ2-7 .
TGTGCCAGTAGTATGGGGCGAGGGAACAATGAGCAGTTCTTC CASSMGRGNNEQFF TRBV19 . TRBJ2-1 many
TGCGCCAGCAGTCAATCGGATAGCCGATCCAGCCTCGGGAAGATTGCAGGCGATGAGCAGTTCTTC CASSQSDSRSSLGKIAGDEQFF TRBV23-1 . TRBJ2-1 .
TGCGCCAGCAGCCAAGATGGGGTTGATGAGCAGTTCTTC CASSQDGVDEQFF TRBV4-1 . TRBJ2-1 .
TGTGCCAGCAGCTTGGGGCCCGCCCGGACAGCTTTCTTT CASSLGPARTAFF TRBV11-2 . TRBJ1-1 .
TGTGCCAGCAGCGTAGAGTCCGGCGGGGGGGAAGAGACCCAGTACTTC CASSVESGGGEETQYF TRBV9 TRBD2 TRBJ2-5 .
TGCAGCGCCCTGAACTGGGGTACGCAGTATTTT CSALNWGTQYF TRBV29-1 . TRBJ2-3 .
TGTGCCAGCAGCTTAGGCGAGTCCTACGAGCAGTACTTC CASSLGESYEQYF TRBV7-9 . TRBJ2-7 few
TGTGCCAGCAGTGAGGCAGGGGGGTCCTACAATGAGCAGTTCTTC CASSEAGGSYNEQFF TRBV2 . TRBJ2-1 .
TGTGCCAGCAGTTATAATAACAGGGGAATCTACGAGCAGTACTTC CASSYNNRGIYEQYF TRBV6-5 TRBD1 TRBJ2-7 once
TGTGCCAGCAGCGTAGGGTGGGGGCCCTGGGGCACTGAAGCTTTCTTT CASSVGWGPWGTEAFF TRBV9 . TRBJ1-1 .
TGTGCCAGCAGCCAAGATCTAAGGCTCACAGATACGCAGTATTTT CASSQDLRLTDTQYF TRBV4-2 . TRBJ2-3 .
TGCAGCGTTACCAGAGACTACGAGCAGTACTTC CSVTRDYEQYF TRBV29-1 . TRBJ2-7 .
TGCAGCGTTCCGGGGGAGAACACCGGGGAGCTGTTTTTT CSVPGENTGELFF TRBV29-1 . TRBJ2-2 .
TGCAGCGTTGAAGTCAGGGGGCGTAGGAAGACCCAGTACTTC CSVEVRGRRKTQYF TRBV29-1 TRBD1 TRBJ2-5 .
TGTGCCAGCAGTGATTCCGGGGAGCTGTTTTTT CASSDSGELFF TRBV25-1 . TRBJ2-2 .
TGTGCCACCTTGGATCGAAAACAAGAGACCCAGTACTTC CATLDRKQETQYF TRBV2 . TRBJ2-5 .
TGTGCCAGCAGTGACCCCATTTCCCAAGAGACCCAGTACTTC CASSDPISQETQYF TRBV25-1 . TRBJ2-5 .